The rows below give T cell receptor beta chains drawn from one sample of a study of blood T cell repertoires in COVID-19. Generated by immunoSEQ multiplex PCR, the TCRdb table keeps only in-frame clones and is missing some. The sample has roughly 190,000 clones; 80% to 90% are singletons. The specimen sequenced was peripheral blood. These receptors originate from a woman between 70 and 85 years old with COVID-19, enrolled during active disease. CDR3s include the opening cysteine and the closing phenylalanine or tryptophan. The D gene is left open where the match is weak. Some rows mark clone size as missing; the rest say once, few, many or name a class of expanded clone.

TRBD1	TRBV19	TRBJ2-5	-	CATRGRGWTQYF	TGTGCCACCAGGGGGCGAGGTTGGACCCAGTACTTC
TRBD2	TRBV19	TRBJ2-3	-	CASTLSPLAGESKTDTQYF	TGTGCCAGTACCCTCTCCCCCCTAGCGGGGGAATCCAAGACAGATACGCAGTATTTT
-	TRBV6-2/TRBV6-3	TRBJ1-1	-	CASSPTLSGVGGNTEAFF	TGTGCCAGCAGCCCCACCCTGTCAGGGGTAGGCGGGAACACTGAAGCTTTCTTT
-	TRBV30	TRBJ1-1	few	CAWSVRSGLNAFF	TGTGCCTGGAGTGTACGCAGTGGCTTGAACGCTTTCTTT
-	TRBV7-9	TRBJ1-2	-	CASSLLRARTNGYTF	TGTGCCAGCAGCTTACTGCGAGCCCGGACAAATGGCTACACCTTC
TRBD2	TRBV7-2	TRBJ2-7	-	CASSLGASGSYEQYF	TGTGCCAGCAGCTTAGGGGCTAGCGGTTCCTACGAGCAGTACTTC
TRBD1	TRBV5-1	TRBJ2-3	-	CASIDTLGQGITDTQYF	TGCGCCAGCATCGACACTCTAGGACAGGGAATCACAGATACGCAGTATTTT
TRBD1	TRBV10-3	TRBJ1-2	-	CATTGPINYGYTF	TGTGCCACGACAGGGCCAATTAACTATGGCTACACCTTC
TRBD1	TRBV2	TRBJ2-7	-	CASSAGGQGAYEQYF	TGTGCCAGCAGCGCGGGCGGACAGGGAGCCTACGAGCAGTACTTC
TRBD1	TRBV12-3/TRBV12-4	TRBJ1-6	-	CASSLTGGTPLHF	TGTGCCAGCAGTTTGACAGGGGGTACACCCCTCCACTTT
TRBD1	TRBV6-1	TRBJ2-7	-	CASSYQGGDEQYF	TGTGCCAGCAGTTATCAAGGGGGCGACGAGCAGTACTTC
TRBD1	TRBV18	TRBJ1-4	-	CASSLSGQGVEKLFF	TGTGCCAGCTCACTATCTGGACAGGGCGTTGAAAAACTGTTTTTT
-	TRBV18	TRBJ1-2	-	CASSPSEGYTF	TGTGCCAGCTCACCATCGGAGGGCTACACCTTC
TRBD1	TRBV27	TRBJ2-5	-	CASSLGTGETQYF	TGTGCCAGCAGTTTAGGGACAGGGGAGACCCAGTACTTC
-	TRBV28	TRBJ1-1	-	CATSRQDTEAFF	TGTGCCACCTCAAGACAGGACACTGAAGCTTTCTTT
-	TRBV4-1	TRBJ2-5	-	CASSQVRDRETQYF	TGCGCCAGCAGCCAAGTTCGGGATAGGGAGACCCAGTACTTC
TRBD2	TRBV19	TRBJ2-1	-	CASSGTSGLYNEQFF	TGTGCCAGTAGTGGGACTAGCGGACTCTACAATGAGCAGTTCTTC
-	TRBV9	TRBJ1-1	-	CASSVGGGEAFF	TGTGCCAGCAGCGTAGGAGGAGGTGAAGCTTTCTTT
-	TRBV27	TRBJ1-2	-	CASSPLRGGYGYTF	TGTGCCAGCTCACCCCTTAGGGGCGGCTATGGCTACACCTTC
TRBD1	TRBV6-5	TRBJ1-2	-	CASSRTGHDGYTF	TGTGCCAGCAGTCGGACAGGGCATGATGGCTACACCTTC
-	TRBV28	TRBJ2-5	once	CASTTQETQYF	TGTGCCAGCACGACTCAAGAGACCCAGTACTTC
-	TRBV30	TRBJ1-3	-	CAWGTGNKGNTIYF	TGTGCCTGGGGTACAGGTAACAAGGGAAACACCATATATTTT
-	TRBV7-2	TRBJ2-5	-	CASSLGTGLGETQYF	TGTGCCAGCAGCTTGGGTACAGGGTTAGGAGAGACCCAGTACTTC
-	TRBV24-1	TRBJ1-1	-	CATSSGGITEAFF	TGTGCCACCAGTTCGGGGGGCATCACTGAAGCTTTCTTT
-	TRBV18	TRBJ1-5	-	CASSPSGPGGNQPQHF	TGTGCCAGCTCACCATCGGGTCCGGGGGGCAATCAGCCCCAGCATTTT
-	TRBV3-1/TRBV3-2	TRBJ1-4	-	CASSQVGGGSEKLFF	TGTGCCAGCAGCCAAGTGGGCGGGGGATCTGAAAAACTGTTTTTT
TRBD1	TRBV5-1	TRBJ2-1	-	CASSLAGTGGGYNEQFF	TGCGCCAGCAGCTTGGCGGGGACAGGGGGCGGCTACAATGAGCAGTTCTTC
-	TRBV12-3/TRBV12-4	TRBJ2-1	-	CASSFLNEQFF	TGTGCCAGCAGTTTCCTCAATGAGCAGTTCTTC
-	TRBV27	TRBJ1-5	once	CASSLGASLQPQHF	TGTGCCAGCAGCCTTGGGGCCTCCCTTCAGCCCCAGCATTTT
TRBD2	TRBV6-1	TRBJ2-1	-	CASSEHRGLAANNEQFF	TGTGCCAGCAGTGAACACAGAGGACTAGCGGCAAACAATGAGCAGTTCTTC
TRBD1	TRBV5-6	TRBJ2-1	-	CASSPGTGVFEQFF	TGTGCCAGCAGCCCCGGGACAGGTGTTTTTGAGCAGTTCTTC
-	TRBV5-1	TRBJ1-1	few	CASSLVGTQVEAFF	TGCGCCAGCAGCTTGGTGGGCACGCAGGTTGAAGCTTTCTTT
-	TRBV29-1	TRBJ1-2	-	CSVATGRGYTF	TGCAGCGTTGCAACAGGGAGAGGCTACACCTTC
-	TRBV28	TRBJ1-5	-	CASSGTPYSNQPQHF	TGTGCCAGCAGTGGGACACCTTATAGCAATCAGCCCCAGCATTTT
TRBD2	TRBV5-1	TRBJ2-5	-	CASSPGTSGQETQYF	TGCGCCAGCAGCCCCGGGACTAGCGGACAAGAGACCCAGTACTTC
-	TRBV4-1	TRBJ1-4	-	CASSQGVATNEKLFF	TGCGCCAGCAGCCAGGGAGTCGCAACTAATGAAAAACTGTTTTTT
TRBD2	TRBV27	TRBJ2-2	-	CASSGTSGQWGRTGELFF	TGTGCCAGCAGCGGGACTAGCGGGCAGTGGGGTAGAACCGGGGAGCTGTTTTTT
-	TRBV30	TRBJ1-4	-	CAWSASGDYNEKLFF	TGTGCCTGGAGTGCCTCAGGGGACTATAATGAAAAACTGTTTTTT
-	TRBV5-8	TRBJ2-4	-	CASSYGGPAKNIQYF	TGTGCCAGCAGCTACGGGGGGCCTGCCAAAAACATTCAGTACTTC
TRBD2	TRBV3-1/TRBV3-2	TRBJ2-7	-	CASSQETPSGRAGYEQYF	TGTGCCAGCAGCCAAGAAACCCCTAGCGGGAGGGCCGGGTACGAGCAGTACTTC
-	TRBV5-1	TRBJ1-3	few	CASSEVGRGSGNTIYF	TGCGCCAGCAGCGAGGTCGGACGGGGCTCTGGAAACACCATATATTTT
-	TRBV30	TRBJ1-2	-	CAGKQGQVFDGYTF	TGTGCCGGGAAACAGGGACAAGTATTCGATGGCTACACCTTC
-	TRBV19	TRBJ1-1	once	CASSRIPGRGDTEAFF	TGTGCCAGTAGTAGAATACCGGGCCGGGGTGACACTGAAGCTTTCTTT
TRBD1	TRBV27	TRBJ2-3	-	CASSPHLQGVGADTQYF	TGTGCCAGCAGTCCGCACCTACAGGGGGTCGGCGCAGATACGCAGTATTTT
-	TRBV20-1	TRBJ2-1	-	CSAVNRVGQFF	TGCAGTGCGGTAAACAGGGTGGGGCAGTTCTTC
-	TRBV27	TRBJ2-7	-	CASYRAGYSYEQYF	TGTGCCAGCTATAGGGCAGGGTATTCCTACGAGCAGTACTTC
-	TRBV24-1	TRBJ2-5	-	CATSKSLTGPETQYF	TGTGCCACCAGTAAATCCCTTACAGGGCCAGAGACCCAGTACTTC
TRBD2	TRBV5-1	TRBJ2-3	once	CASSLAGLAGRVDTQYF	TGCGCCAGCAGCTTGGCAGGACTAGCGGGAAGGGTAGATACGCAGTATTTT
-	TRBV4-1	TRBJ1-1	few	CASSLAGGSTEAFF	TGCGCCAGCAGCCTGGCGGGGGGGAGCACTGAAGCTTTCTTT
-	TRBV3-1/TRBV3-2	TRBJ1-1	-	CASSQGSEAFF	TGTGCCAGCAGCCAGGGCTCTGAAGCTTTCTTT
TRBD1	TRBV5-6	TRBJ2-3	-	CASSLDGDRADTQYF	TGTGCCAGCAGCTTGGACGGGGACAGAGCCGATACGCAGTATTTT
-	TRBV30	TRBJ1-2	-	CAWSESVYGYTF	TGTGCCTGGAGTGAGTCGGTTTATGGCTACACCTTC
-	TRBV7-2	TRBJ2-7	-	CASSLAVAARSYEQYF	TGTGCCAGCAGCTTAGCCGTCGCGGCGCGCTCCTACGAGCAGTACTTC
-	TRBV7-2	TRBJ1-1	-	CASSPRQNPTEAFF	TGTGCCAGCAGCCCTCGACAGAATCCAACTGAAGCTTTCTTT
TRBD1	TRBV13	TRBJ2-5	-	CASSFGQGMGETQYF	TGTGCCAGCAGCTTCGGACAGGGGATGGGGGAGACCCAGTACTTC
TRBD2	TRBV27	TRBJ2-7	-	CASSSRGDTGEQYF	TGTGCCAGCAGTTCGCGGGGGGATACCGGCGAGCAGTACTTC
TRBD1	TRBV29-1	TRBJ1-2	-	CSVRIQGIYGYTF	TGCAGCGTTAGGATACAGGGGATCTATGGCTACACCTTC
TRBD1	TRBV7-3	TRBJ1-1	-	CASSLDRMNTEAFF	TGTGCCAGCAGCTTGGACAGGATGAACACTGAAGCTTTCTTT
TRBD1	TRBV18	TRBJ1-1	-	CASSPPGLGQGVGEAFF	TGTGCCAGCTCACCACCGGGTCTCGGGCAGGGGGTTGGTGAAGCTTTCTTT
-	TRBV9	TRBJ1-1	-	CASSAGTQNTEAFF	TGTGCCAGCAGTGCCGGGACACAGAACACTGAAGCTTTCTTT